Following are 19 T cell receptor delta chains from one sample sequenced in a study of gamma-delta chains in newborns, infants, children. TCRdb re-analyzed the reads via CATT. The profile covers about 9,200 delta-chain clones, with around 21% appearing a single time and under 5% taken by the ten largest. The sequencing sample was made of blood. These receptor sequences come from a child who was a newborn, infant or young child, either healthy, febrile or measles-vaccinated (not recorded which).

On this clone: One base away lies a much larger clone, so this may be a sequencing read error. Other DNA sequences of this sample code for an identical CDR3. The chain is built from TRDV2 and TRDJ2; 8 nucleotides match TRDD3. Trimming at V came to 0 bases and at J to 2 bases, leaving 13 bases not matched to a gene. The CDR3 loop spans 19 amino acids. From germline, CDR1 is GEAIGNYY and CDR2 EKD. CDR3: CACDTVRTGGPALTAQLFF. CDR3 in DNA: TGTGCCTGTGACACCGTTCGTACTGGGGGTCCTGCCTTGACAGCACAACTCTTCTTT.

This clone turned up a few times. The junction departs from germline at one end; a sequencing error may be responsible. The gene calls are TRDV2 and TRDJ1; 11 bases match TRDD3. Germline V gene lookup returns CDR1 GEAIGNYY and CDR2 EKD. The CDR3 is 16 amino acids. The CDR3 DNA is TGTGCCTGTGGCACCCTTAGTGGGGGATACGCCGATAAACTCATCTTT. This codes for CACGTLSGGYADKLIF.

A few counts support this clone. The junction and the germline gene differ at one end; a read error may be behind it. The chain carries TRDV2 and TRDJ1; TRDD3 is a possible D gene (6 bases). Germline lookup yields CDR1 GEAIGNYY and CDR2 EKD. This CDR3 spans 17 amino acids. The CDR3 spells CACDTMDGGHTTDKLIF. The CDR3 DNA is TGTGCCTGTGACACCATGGATGGGGGCCACACCACCGACAAACTCATCTTT.

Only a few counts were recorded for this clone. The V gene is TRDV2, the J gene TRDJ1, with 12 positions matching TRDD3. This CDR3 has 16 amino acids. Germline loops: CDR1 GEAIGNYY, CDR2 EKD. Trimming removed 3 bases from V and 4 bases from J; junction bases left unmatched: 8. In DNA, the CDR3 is TGTGCCTGTGACTTCGTACTGGGGGATACAAACGATAAACTCATCTTT. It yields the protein CACDFVLGDTNDKLIF.

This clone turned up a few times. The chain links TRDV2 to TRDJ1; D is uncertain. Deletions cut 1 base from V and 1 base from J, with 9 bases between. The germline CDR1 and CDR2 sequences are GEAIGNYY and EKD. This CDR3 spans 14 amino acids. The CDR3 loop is CACDTMPGTDKLIF. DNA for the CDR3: TGTGCCTGTGACACAATGCCGGGCACCGATAAACTCATCTTT.

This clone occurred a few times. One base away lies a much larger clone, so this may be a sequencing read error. Here the CDR3 DNA reads TGTGCCTGTGTAGGACTGGGGGATACCAGCTCCTGGGACGCCCGACAGATGTTTTTC. This sequence encodes CACVGLGDTSSWDARQMFF. The V gene is TRDV2, the J gene TRDJ3; 12 bases agree with TRDD3. CDR1 is GEAIGNYY and CDR2 is EKD in the germline V gene. This CDR3 spans 19 amino acids.

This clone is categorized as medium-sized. CDR3 residues: CACDTLERAGNLGQDTDKLIF. CDR3 bases: TGTGCCTGTGACACCCTTGAAAGGGCGGGGAATTTGGGACAAGACACCGATAAACTCATCTTT. The chain recombines TRDV2 with TRDJ1, with D possibly TRDD3 on 5 matching bases. Trimming removed 0 bases from V and 0 bases from J, with 28 bases in between. The CDR3 is 21 amino acids. The germline CDR1 and CDR2 sequences are GEAIGNYY and EKD.

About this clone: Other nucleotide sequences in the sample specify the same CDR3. CDR3 sequence (DNA): TGTGCCTGTGACACCGTCCAACTGGGGGATAGCCCCCCCTCGTACACCGATAAACTCATCTTT. Protein sequence: CACDTVQLGDSPPSYTDKLIF. J is TRDJ1 and V is TRDV2, with 11 bases aligning to TRDD3. V lost 0 bases to trimming and J lost 0 bases; unmatched junction nucleotides: 17. Germline CDR1 is GEAIGNYY and CDR2 is EKD. CDR3 size: 21 residues.

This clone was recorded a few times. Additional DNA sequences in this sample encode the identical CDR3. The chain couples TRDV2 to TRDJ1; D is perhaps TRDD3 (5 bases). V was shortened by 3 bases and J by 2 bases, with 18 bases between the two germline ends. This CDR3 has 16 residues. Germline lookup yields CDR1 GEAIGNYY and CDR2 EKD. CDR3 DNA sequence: TGTGCCTGTGACGATGTATTGGGGTTATCGACCGATAAACTCATCTTT. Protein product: CACDDVLGLSTDKLIF.

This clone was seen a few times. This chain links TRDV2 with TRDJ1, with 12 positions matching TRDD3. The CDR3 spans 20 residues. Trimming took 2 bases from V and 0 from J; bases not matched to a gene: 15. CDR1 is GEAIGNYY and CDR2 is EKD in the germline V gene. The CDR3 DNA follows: TGTGCCTGTGACATTGTACGGACTGGGGGATACTTCAGGTACACCGATAAACTCATCTTT. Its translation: CACDIVRTGGYFRYTDKLIF.

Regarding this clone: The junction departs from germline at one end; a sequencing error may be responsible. This CDR3 reads CAWDTVTGGEEGKIIF. In DNA, the CDR3 is TGTGCCTGGGACACCGTTACTGGGGGAGAAGAAGGTAAAATCATCTTT. V gene TRDV2 combines with J gene TRDJ1, with TRDD3 identical over 9 bases. Germline V CDR1 and CDR2: GEAIGNYY, EKD. The CDR3 has 16 residues.

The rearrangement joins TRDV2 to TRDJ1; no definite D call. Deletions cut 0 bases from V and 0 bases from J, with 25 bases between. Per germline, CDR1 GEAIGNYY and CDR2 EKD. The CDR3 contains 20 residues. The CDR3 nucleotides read TGTGCCTGTGACACCGTCCCCCCTTGTGGTGAGCTGGAGTACACCGATAAACTCATCTTT. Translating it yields CACDTVPPCGELEYTDKLIF.

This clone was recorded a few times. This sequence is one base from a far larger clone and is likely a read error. CDR3 loop: CACDEICASDKLIF. The CDR3 nucleotides are TGTGCCTGTGACGAAATATGCGCGTCCGATAAACTCATCTTT. The J gene is TRDJ1, the V gene TRDV2, with D possibly TRDD1 on 6 matching bases. The CDR3 covers 14 residues. V lost 3 bases to trimming and J lost 3 bases, with 13 bases between them. Germline CDR1 reads GEAIGNYY; CDR2 reads EKD.

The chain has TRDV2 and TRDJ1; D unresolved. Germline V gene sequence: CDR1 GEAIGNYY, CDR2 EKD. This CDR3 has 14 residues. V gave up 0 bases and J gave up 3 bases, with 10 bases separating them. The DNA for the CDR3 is TGTGCCTGTGACACCTTAGGATCCGCCGATAAACTCATCTTT. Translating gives CACDTLGSADKLIF.

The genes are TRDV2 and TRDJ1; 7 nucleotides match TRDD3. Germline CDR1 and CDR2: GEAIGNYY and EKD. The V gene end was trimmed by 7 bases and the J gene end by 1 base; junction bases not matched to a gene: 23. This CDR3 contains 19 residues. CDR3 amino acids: CACVGLGDSQGGRTDKLIF. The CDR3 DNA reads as TGTGCCTGCGTCGGGTTGGGGGACTCCCAGGGGGGACGCACCGATAAACTCATCTTT.

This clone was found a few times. CDR3 DNA: TGTGCCTGTGAGCCCCTTGGGGGATACGCCGGTGTACAACTCCTAAACACCGATAAACTCATCTTT. This codes for CACEPLGGYAGVQLLNTDKLIF. The rearrangement links TRDV2 to TRDJ1, with 11 bases lining up with TRDD3. The germline CDR1 and CDR2 sequences are GEAIGNYY and EKD. The CDR3 has 22 amino acids. V dropped 4 bases and J dropped 0; count of bases not matched to a gene: 24.

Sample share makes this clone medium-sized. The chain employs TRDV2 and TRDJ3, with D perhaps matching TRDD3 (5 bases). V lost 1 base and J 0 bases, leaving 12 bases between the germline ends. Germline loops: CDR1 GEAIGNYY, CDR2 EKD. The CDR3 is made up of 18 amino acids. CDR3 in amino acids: CACDTGTGSSWDTRQMFF. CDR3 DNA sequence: TGTGCCTGTGACACGGGGACGGGTAGCTCCTGGGACACCCGACAGATGTTTTTC.

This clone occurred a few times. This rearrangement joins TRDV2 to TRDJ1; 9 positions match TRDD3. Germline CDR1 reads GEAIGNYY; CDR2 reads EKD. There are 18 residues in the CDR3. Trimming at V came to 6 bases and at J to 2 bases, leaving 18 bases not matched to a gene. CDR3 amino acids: CACTRLGEPRFTTDKLIF. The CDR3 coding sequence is TGTGCCTGTACGCGACTGGGGGAGCCCCGATTCACGACCGATAAACTCATCTTT.

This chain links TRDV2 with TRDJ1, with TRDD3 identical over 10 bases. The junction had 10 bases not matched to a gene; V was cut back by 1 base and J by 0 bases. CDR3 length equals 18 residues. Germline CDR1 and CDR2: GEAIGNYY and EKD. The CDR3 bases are TGTGCCTGTGACACTCTGGGGGATAAGCCGAAGTACACCGATAAACTCATCTTT. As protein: CACDTLGDKPKYTDKLIF.